The 4 T cell receptor beta chains reported below all come from one sample, sequenced in a study of shared T cell receptors in the human thymus (dated by TCRdb to the early 2020s). Receptor libraries were prepared by the immunoSEQ multiplex PCR assay. TCRdb took this table from immuneACCESS and kept in-frame rearrangements with V and J called. Such tables lack part of the clones; where checked against another copy, unresolved V genes explain under half of the gap, and the rest is unexplained. This sample lists hundreds of thousands of clones; just under 95% were detected once. Approximately 0.02% of the sample belongs to the ten largest clones. Sequenced sample: thymocytes. The receptors here all came from a human donor.

The gene calls are TRBV7-6 and TRBJ2-2; no firm D call. The CDR3 runs to 13 residues. Germline V lookup: CDR1 SGHVS, CDR2 FNYEAQ. V dropped 2 bases and J dropped 5 bases, with 6 bases sitting between them. The CDR3 here is CASSLRRTGELFF. The CDR3 coding sequence is TGTGCCAGCAGCTTAAGGCGGACCGGGGAGCTGTTTTTT.

The V call is TRBV29-1, the J call TRBJ2-1, with TRBD2 matching over 13 bases. CDR1 SQVTM and CDR2 ANQGSEA come from the germline V gene. The V segment lost 0 bases and the J segment 2 bases; nucleotides outside the gene matches: 7. The CDR3 is 18 residues long. Here the CDR3 reads CSVEDPKTSGGPYNEQFF. The CDR3 nucleotides read TGCAGCGTTGAAGATCCCAAGACTAGCGGGGGGCCCTACAATGAGCAGTTCTTC.

This clone was recorded a few times. This chain connects TRBV19 to TRBJ2-2; unclear D gene. The V and J ends lost 4 bases and 8 bases respectively, with 5 bases between them. The germline V gene has CDR1 LNHDA and CDR2 SQIVND (reference sequence). The CDR3 runs 11 residues. The CDR3 region has the DNA TGTGCCAGTAGTAGGGCGGGGGAGCTGTTTTTT. Protein sequence: CASSRAGELFF. The full variable domain, in which reference TRBV19 and TRBJ2-2 provide the parts outside the CDR3, is DGGITQSPKYLFRKEGQNVTLSCEQNLNHDAMYWYRQDPGQGLRLIYYSQIVNDFQKGDIAEGYSVSREKKESFPLTVTSAQKNPTAFYLCASSRAGELFFGEGSRLTVL.

This chain links TRBV27 with TRBJ2-6; 11 bases agree with TRBD1. This CDR3 is built from 16 residues. Germline-derived CDR1 and CDR2 are MNHEY and SMNVEV (reference sequence). J lost 0 bases, V lost 10 bases, and 5 bases had no gene match. CDR3 DNA: TGTGCCACCGGACAGGGGGCGGACTCTGGGGCCAACGTCCTGACTTTC. Its translation: CATGQGADSGANVLTF. Drawing the rest from reference TRBV27 and TRBJ2-6, the complete variable domain is EAQVTQNPRYLITVTGKKLTVTCSQNMNHEYMSWYRQDPGLGLRQIYYSMNVEVTDKGDVPEGYKVSRKEKRNFPLILESPSPNQTSLYFCATGQGADSGANVLTFGAGSRLTVL.